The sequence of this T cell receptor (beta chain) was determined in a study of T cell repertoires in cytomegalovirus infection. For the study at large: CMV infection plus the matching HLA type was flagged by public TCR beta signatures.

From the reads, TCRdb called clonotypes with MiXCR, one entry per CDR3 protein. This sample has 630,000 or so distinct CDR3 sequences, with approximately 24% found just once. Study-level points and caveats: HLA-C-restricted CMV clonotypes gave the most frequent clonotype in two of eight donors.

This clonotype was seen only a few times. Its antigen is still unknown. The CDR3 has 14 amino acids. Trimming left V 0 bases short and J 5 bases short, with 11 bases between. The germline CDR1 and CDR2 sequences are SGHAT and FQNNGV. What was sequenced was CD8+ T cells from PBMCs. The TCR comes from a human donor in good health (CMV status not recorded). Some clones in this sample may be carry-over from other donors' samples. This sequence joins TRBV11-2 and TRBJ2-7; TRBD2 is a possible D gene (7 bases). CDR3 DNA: TGTGCCAGCAGCTTAGATGCGGGGGCCCACGAGCAGTACTTC. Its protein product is CASSLDAGAHEQYF.